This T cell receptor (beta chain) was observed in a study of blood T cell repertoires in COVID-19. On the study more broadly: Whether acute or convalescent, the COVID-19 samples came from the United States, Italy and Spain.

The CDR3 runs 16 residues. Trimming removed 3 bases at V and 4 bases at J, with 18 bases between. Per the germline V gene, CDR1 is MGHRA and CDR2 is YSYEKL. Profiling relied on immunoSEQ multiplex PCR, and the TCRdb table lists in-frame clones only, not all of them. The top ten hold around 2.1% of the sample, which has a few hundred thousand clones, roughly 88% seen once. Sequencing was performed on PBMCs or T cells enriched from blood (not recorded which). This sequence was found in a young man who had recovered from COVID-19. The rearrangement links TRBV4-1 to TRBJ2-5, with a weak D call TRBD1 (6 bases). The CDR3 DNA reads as TGCGCCAGCAGCCAGCCTTTCACAGGGATGGGAGAGACCCAGTACTTC. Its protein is CASSQPFTGMGETQYF.